This TCR beta chain was recorded in a study of blood T cell repertoires in COVID-19. Study details: Spain, Italy and the United States supplied samples that represented acute and convalescent COVID-19.

J gave up 6 bases and V 4 bases, and 8 bases lay outside the gene matches. Germline lookup yields CDR1 LGHNA and CDR2 YNFKEQ. The CDR3 spans 14 residues. Sequencing was performed with immunoSEQ multiplex PCR; in TCRdb, only in-frame clones are kept and a portion is missing. The sample carries about 50,000 clones, around 90% recorded once. The chain recombines TRBV4-2 with TRBJ1-2, with 7 bases aligning to TRBD1. The receptor was derived from a human donor in a cohort sampled during active COVID-19. Source material: peripheral blood. CDR3 sequence reads: CASSLDRSDDGYTF. CDR3 nucleotide sequence: TGTGCCAGCAGCCTGGACAGGAGTGATGATGGCTACACCTTC.